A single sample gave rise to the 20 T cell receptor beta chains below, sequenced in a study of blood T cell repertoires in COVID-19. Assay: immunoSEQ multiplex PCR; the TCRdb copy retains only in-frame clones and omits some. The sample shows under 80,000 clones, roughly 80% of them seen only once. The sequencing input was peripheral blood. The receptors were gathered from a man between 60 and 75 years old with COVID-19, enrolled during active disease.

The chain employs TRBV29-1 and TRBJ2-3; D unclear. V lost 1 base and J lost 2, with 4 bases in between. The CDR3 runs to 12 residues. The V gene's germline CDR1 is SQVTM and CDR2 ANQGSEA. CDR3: CSVEGATDTQYF. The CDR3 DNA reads TGCAGCGTTGAAGGGGCCACAGATACGCAGTATTTT.

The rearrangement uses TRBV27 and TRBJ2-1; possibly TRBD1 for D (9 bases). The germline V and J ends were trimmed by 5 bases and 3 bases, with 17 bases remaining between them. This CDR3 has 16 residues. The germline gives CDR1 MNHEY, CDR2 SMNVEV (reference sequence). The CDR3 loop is CASSPGGGQGYNEQFF. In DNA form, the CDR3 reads TGTGCCAGCAGTCCGGGGGGGGGACAGGGCTACAATGAGCAGTTCTTC.

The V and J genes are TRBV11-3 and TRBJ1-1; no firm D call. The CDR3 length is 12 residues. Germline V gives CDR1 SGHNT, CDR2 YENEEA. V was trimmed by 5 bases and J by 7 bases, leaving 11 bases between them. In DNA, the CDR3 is TGTGCCAGCAGCCTAAGAAGCCGTGAAGCTTTCTTT. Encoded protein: CASSLRSREAFF.

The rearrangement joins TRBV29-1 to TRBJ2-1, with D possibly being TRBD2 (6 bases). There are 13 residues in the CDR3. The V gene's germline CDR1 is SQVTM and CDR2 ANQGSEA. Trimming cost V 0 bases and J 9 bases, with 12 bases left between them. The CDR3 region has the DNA TGCAGCGTTGAAGATCTGGGGAGGAGTGAGCAGTTCTTC. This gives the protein CSVEDLGRSEQFF.

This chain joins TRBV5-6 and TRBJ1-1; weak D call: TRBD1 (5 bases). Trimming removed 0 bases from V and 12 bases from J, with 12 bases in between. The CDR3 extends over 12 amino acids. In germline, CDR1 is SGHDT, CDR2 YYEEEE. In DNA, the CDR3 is TGTGCCAGCAGCTTGGAACTGGGGCGGACTTTCTTT. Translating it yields CASSLELGRTFF.

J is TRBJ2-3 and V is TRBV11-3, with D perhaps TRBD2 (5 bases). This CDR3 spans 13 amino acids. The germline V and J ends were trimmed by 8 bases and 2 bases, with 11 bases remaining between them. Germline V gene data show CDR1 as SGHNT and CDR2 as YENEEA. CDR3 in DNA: TGTGCCAGCGGAAGGGAGAACACAGATACGCAGTATTTT. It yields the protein CASGRENTDTQYF.

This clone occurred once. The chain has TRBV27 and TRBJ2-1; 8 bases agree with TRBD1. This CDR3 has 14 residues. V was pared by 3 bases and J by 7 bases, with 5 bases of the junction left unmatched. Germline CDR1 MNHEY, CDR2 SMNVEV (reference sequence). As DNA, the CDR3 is TGTGCCAGCAGTTTCCACGACAGGGGAAATGAGCAGTTCTTC. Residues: CASSFHDRGNEQFF.

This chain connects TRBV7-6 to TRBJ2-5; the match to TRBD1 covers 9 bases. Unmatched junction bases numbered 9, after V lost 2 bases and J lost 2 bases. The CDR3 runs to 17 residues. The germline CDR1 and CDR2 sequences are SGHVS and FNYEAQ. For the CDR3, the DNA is TGTGCCAGCAGCTTAATCCGGGGACAGGGCAGGCAAGAGACCCAGTACTTC. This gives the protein CASSLIRGQGRQETQYF.

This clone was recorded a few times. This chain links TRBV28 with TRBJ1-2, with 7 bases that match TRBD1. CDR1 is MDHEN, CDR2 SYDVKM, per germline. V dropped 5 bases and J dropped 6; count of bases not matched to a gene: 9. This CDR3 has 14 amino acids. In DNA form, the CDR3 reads TGTGCCAGCAGTCCCATAATGACAGGGAATGGCTACACCTTC. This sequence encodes CASSPIMTGNGYTF.

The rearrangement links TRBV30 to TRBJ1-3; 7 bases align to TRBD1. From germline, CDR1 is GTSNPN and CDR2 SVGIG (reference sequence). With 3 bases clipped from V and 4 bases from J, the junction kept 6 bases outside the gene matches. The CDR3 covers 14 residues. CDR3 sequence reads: CAWSLTGAGNTIYF. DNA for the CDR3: TGTGCCTGGAGCTTAACAGGGGCCGGAAACACCATATATTTT. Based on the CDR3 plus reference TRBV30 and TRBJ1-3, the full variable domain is SQTIHQWPATLVQPVGSPLSLECTVEGTSNPNLYWYRQAAGRGLQLLFYSVGIGQISSEVPQNLSASRPQDRQFILSSKKLLLSDSGFYLCAWSLTGAGNTIYFGEGSWLTVV.

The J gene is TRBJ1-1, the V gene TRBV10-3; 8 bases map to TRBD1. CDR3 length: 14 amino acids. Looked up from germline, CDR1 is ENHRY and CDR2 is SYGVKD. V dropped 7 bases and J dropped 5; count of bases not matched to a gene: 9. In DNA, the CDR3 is TGTGCCATCACCTCCGACAGGGGACCAACTGAAGCTTTCTTT. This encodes CAITSDRGPTEAFF.

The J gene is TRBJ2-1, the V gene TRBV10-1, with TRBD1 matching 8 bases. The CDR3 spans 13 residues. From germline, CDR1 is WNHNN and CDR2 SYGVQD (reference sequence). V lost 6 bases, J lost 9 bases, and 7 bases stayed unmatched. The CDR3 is CASRPGQGGEQFF. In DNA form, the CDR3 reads TGCGCCAGCAGGCCTGGACAGGGTGGTGAGCAGTTCTTC.

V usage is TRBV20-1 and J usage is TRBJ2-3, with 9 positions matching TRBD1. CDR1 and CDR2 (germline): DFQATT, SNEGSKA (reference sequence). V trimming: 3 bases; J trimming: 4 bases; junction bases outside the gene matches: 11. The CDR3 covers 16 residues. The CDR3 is CSASLGQGSLSDTQYF. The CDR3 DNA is TGCAGTGCTAGTCTAGGACAGGGGTCCCTCTCAGATACGCAGTATTTT.

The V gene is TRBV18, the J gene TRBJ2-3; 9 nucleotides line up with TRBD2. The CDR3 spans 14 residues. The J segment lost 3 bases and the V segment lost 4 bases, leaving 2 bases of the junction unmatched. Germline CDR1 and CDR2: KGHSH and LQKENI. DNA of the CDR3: TGTGCCAGCTCACTAGCGGGAGTGACAGATACGCAGTATTTT. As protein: CASSLAGVTDTQYF.

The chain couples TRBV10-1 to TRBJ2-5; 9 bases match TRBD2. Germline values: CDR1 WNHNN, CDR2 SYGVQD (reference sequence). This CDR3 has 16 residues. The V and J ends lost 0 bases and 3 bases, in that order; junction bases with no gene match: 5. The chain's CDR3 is CASSESVSGSEETQYF. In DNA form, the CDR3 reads TGCGCCAGCAGTGAGTCGGTTAGCGGGAGTGAAGAGACCCAGTACTTC.

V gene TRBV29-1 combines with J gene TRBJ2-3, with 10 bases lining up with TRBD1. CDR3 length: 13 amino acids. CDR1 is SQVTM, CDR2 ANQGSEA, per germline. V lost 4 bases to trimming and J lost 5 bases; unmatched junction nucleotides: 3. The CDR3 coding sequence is TGCAGCGTTGGACAGGGGGCTGAAGATACGCAGTATTTT. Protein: CSVGQGAEDTQYF.

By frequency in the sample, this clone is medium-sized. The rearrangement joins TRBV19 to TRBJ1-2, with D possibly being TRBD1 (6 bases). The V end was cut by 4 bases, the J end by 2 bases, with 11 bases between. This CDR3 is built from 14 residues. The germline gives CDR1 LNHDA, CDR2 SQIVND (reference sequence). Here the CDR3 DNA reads TGTGCCAGTAGTAAAATAACAGGGAACTATGGCTACACCTTC. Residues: CASSKITGNYGYTF.

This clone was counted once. CDR3 amino acids: CASSQGQPTTETQYF. The CDR3 DNA follows: TGTGCCAGCAGCCAGGGACAGCCCACAACCGAGACCCAGTACTTC. The chain employs TRBV3-1 (or the pseudogene TRBV3-2) and TRBJ2-5; 7 bases match TRBD1. Losses at the gene ends were 3 bases for V and 5 bases for J; bases not matched to a gene: 9. CDR1 is LGHDT and CDR2 is YNNKEL in the germline V gene (reference sequence). The CDR3 spans 15 residues.

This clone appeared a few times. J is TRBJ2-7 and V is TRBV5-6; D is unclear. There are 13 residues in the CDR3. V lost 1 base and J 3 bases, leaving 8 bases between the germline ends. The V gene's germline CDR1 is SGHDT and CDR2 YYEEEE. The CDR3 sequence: CASSLFRSYEQYF. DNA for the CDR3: TGTGCCAGCAGCTTGTTTCGGAGCTACGAGCAGTACTTC.

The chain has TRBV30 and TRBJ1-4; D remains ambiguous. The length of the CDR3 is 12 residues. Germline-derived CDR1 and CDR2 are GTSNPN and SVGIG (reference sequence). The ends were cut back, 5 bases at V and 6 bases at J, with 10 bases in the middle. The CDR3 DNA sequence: TGTGCCTGGCGAGGACTAGATGAAAAACTGTTTTTT. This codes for CAWRGLDEKLFF.